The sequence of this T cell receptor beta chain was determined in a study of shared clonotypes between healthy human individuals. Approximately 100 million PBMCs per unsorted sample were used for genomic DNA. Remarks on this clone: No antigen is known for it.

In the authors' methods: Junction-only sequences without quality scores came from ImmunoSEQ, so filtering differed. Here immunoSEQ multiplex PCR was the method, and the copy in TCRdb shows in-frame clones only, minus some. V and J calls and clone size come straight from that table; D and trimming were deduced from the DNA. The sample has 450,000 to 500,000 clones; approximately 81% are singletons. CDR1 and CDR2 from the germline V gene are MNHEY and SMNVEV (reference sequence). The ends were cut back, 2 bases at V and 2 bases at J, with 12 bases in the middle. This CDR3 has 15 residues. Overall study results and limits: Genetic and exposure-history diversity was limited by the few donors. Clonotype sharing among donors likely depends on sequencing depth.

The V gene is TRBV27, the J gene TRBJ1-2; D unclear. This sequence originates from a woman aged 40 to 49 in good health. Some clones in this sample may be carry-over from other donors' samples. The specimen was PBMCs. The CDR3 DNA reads TGTGCCAGCAGTTTACGTGGGCCCCTGAACTATGGCTACACCTTC. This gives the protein CASSLRGPLNYGYTF.